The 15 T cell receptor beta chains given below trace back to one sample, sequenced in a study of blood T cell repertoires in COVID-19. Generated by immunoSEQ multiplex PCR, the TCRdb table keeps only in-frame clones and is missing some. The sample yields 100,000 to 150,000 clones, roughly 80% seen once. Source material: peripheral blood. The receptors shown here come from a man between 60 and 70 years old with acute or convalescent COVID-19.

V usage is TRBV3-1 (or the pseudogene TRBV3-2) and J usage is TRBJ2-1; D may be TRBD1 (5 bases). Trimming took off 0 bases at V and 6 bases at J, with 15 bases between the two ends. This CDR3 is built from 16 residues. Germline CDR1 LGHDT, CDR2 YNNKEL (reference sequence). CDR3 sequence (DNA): TGTGCCAGCAGCCAAGATGTGGCTGGGGCATCCAATGAGCAGTTCTTC. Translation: CASSQDVAGASNEQFF.

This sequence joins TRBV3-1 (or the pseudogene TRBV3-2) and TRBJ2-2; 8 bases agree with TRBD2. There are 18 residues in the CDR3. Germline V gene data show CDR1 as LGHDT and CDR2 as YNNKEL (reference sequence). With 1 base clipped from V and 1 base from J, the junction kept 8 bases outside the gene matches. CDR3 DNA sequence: TGTGCCAGCAGCCAAGGCAGTTGGACTAGCAGGAACACCGGGGAGCTGTTTTTT. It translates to CASSQGSWTSRNTGELFF.

CDR3 DNA sequence: TGCGCCAGCAGCCCTGCGGGTAACTATGGCTACACCTTC. Encoded protein: CASSPAGNYGYTF. J is TRBJ1-2 and V is TRBV5-1, with no clear D. V gave up 4 bases and J gave up 1 base, with 8 bases separating them. CDR3 length: 13 residues. Germline V gene data show CDR1 as SGHRS and CDR2 as YFSETQ.

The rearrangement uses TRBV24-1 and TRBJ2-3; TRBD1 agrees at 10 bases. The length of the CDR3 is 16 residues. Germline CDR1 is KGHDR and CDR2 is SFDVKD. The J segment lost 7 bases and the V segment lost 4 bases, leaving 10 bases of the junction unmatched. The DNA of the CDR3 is TGTGCCACCAGTGACCTAGACAGGGGGCGCGTGAATACGCAGTATTTT. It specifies CATSDLDRGRVNTQYF.

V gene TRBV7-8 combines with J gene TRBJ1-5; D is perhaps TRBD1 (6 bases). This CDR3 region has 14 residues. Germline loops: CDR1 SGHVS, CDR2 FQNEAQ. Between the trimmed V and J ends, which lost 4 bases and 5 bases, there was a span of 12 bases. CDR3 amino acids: CASSSGTLYQPQHF. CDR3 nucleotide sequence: TGTGCCAGCAGCTCGGGGACACTCTATCAGCCCCAGCATTTT.

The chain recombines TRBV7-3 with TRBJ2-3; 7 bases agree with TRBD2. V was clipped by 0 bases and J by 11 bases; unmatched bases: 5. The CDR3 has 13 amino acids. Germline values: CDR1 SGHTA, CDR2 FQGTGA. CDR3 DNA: TGTGCCAGCAGCTTAACGAACGGGAGGAGGCAGTATTTT. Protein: CASSLTNGRRQYF.

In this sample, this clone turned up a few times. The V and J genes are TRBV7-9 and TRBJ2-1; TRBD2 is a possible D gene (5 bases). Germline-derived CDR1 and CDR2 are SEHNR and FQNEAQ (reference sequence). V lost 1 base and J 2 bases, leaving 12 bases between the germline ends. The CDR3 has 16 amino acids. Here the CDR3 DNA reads TGTGCCAGCAGCTTAGTAAGGACTGCTCCCTACAATGAGCAGTTCTTC. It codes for CASSLVRTAPYNEQFF.

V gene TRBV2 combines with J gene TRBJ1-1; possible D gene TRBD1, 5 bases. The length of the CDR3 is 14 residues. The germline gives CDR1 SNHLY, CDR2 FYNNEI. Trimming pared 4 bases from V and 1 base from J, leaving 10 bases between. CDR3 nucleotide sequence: TGTGCCAGCAGTGGACAGTCACGGAACACTGAAGCTTTCTTT. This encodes CASSGQSRNTEAFF.

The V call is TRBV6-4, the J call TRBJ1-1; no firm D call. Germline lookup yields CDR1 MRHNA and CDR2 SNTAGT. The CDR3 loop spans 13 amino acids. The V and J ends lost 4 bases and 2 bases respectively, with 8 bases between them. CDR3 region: CASSADTNTEAFF. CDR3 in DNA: TGTGCCAGCAGTGCAGACACCAACACTGAAGCTTTCTTT.

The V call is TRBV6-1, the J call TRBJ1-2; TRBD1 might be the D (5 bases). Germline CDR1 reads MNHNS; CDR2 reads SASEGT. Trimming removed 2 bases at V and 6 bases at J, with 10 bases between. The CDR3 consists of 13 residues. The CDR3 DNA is TGTGCCAGCAGTGAACTGGCAGGGCATGGCTACACCTTC. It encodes CASSELAGHGYTF.

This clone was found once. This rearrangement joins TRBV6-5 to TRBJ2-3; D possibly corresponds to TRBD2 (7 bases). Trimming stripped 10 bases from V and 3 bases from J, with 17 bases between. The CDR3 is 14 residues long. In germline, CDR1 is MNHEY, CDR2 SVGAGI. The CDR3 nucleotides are TGTGCCACCAAGTCGGGGGGCTTGACAGATACGCAGTATTTT. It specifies CATKSGGLTDTQYF.

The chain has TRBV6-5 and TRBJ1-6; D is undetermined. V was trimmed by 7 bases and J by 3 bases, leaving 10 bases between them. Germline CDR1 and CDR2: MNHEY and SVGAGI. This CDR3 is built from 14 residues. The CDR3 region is CASIRRDYNSPLHF. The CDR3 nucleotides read TGTGCCAGCATCAGGAGGGACTATAATTCACCCCTCCACTTT.

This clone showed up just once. CDR3 protein: CASSLVPDTSGRTDTQYF. DNA for the CDR3: TGTGCCAGCAGCTTAGTACCAGACACTAGCGGACGCACAGATACGCAGTATTTT. The V and J genes are TRBV7-9 and TRBJ2-3; 8 nucleotides match TRBD2. The J segment lost 1 base and the V segment lost 1 base, leaving 10 bases of the junction unmatched. Germline V gives CDR1 SEHNR, CDR2 FQNEAQ (reference sequence). This CDR3 region has 18 residues.

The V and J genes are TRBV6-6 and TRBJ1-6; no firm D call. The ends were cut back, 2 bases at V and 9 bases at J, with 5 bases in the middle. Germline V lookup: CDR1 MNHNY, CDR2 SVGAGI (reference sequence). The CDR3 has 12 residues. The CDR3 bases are TGTGCCAGCAGTTACGAGGTTTCACCCCTCCACTTT. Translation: CASSYEVSPLHF.

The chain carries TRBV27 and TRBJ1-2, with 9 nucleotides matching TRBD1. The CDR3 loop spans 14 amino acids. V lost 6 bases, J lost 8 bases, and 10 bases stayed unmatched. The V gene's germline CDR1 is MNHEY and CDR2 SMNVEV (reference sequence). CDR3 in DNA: TGTGCCAGCAGACCCTCGGGACAGGGTTTAGGCTACACCTTC. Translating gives CASRPSGQGLGYTF.